This passage covers 32 T cell receptor beta chains from one sample sequenced in a study of T cell responses to AZD1222 COVID-19 vaccine. Assay: immunoSEQ multiplex PCR; the TCRdb copy retains only in-frame clones and omits some. The sample has about 120,000 clones; over 80% are singletons. The sequenced sample was peripheral blood, obtained on day 0 of AZD1222 vaccination. The receptor set was obtained from an adult in good health.

V gene TRBV7-3 combines with J gene TRBJ2-2; D remains ambiguous. CDR3 size: 12 residues. Per the germline V gene, CDR1 is SGHTA and CDR2 is FQGTGA. V was pared by 2 bases and J by 7 bases, with 5 bases between. The CDR3 DNA is TGTGCCAGCAGCTTATTCGGCGGGGAGCTGTTTTTT. Translated: CASSLFGGELFF.

This clone appeared a single time. In DNA, the CDR3 is TGTGCCAGCAGTGTGTCAGGGGTTGCGAACACCGGGGAGCTGTTTTTT. Its translation: CASSVSGVANTGELFF. V gene TRBV25-1 combines with J gene TRBJ2-2; possibly TRBD1 for D (6 bases). The germline CDR1 and CDR2 sequences are MGHDK and SYGVNS. The CDR3 is 16 residues long. Trimming left V 4 bases short and J 0 bases short, with 12 bases between. Looking up the rest from reference TRBV25-1 and TRBJ2-2 gives the full variable domain: EADIYQTPRYLVIGTGKKITLECSQTMGHDKMYWYQQDPGMELHLIHYSYGVNSTEKGDLSSESTVSRIRTEHFPLTLESARPSHTSQYLCASSVSGVANTGELFFGEGSRLTVL.

The genes are TRBV5-6 and TRBJ2-7; 7 nucleotides line up with TRBD2. CDR1 is SGHDT and CDR2 is YYEEEE in the germline V gene. CDR3 size: 14 residues. V was clipped by 2 bases and J by 2 bases; unmatched bases: 4. The CDR3 bases are TGTGCCAGCAGCTTACTAGCGCCGACCTACGAGCAGTACTTC. Translating gives CASSLLAPTYEQYF.

The genes are TRBV19 and TRBJ2-7; D remains unclear. The germline V gene encodes CDR1 LNHDA and CDR2 SQIVND (reference sequence). The CDR3 extends over 13 amino acids. Trimming removed 1 base from V and 2 bases from J, with 6 bases in between. This CDR3 is CASSIGPTYEQYF. Written as DNA, the CDR3 is TGTGCCAGTAGTATAGGCCCTACCTACGAGCAGTACTTC. The full variable domain, in which reference TRBV19 and TRBJ2-7 provide the parts outside the CDR3, is DGGITQSPKYLFRKEGQNVTLSCEQNLNHDAMYWYRQDPGQGLRLIYYSQIVNDFQKGDIAEGYSVSREKKESFPLTVTSAQKNPTAFYLCASSIGPTYEQYFGPGTRLTVT.

The chain has TRBV2 and TRBJ1-5, with 11 bases aligning to TRBD1. Losses at the gene ends were 6 bases for V and 11 bases for J; bases not matched to a gene: 6. CDR1 is SNHLY and CDR2 is FYNNEI in the germline V gene. There are 13 residues in the CDR3. The CDR3 region is CASRAGQGVTQHF. For the CDR3, the DNA is TGTGCCAGCAGAGCGGGACAGGGGGTGACCCAGCATTTT.

This rearrangement joins TRBV6-2 or TRBV6-3 to TRBJ2-7, with 11 bases matching TRBD2. Trimming took 3 bases from V and 2 from J; bases not matched to a gene: 12. The CDR3 is made up of 18 amino acids. Germline lookup yields CDR1 MNHEY and CDR2 SVGEGT. CDR3 sequence: CASSYPGGTSGFTYEQYF. The DNA of the CDR3 is TGTGCCAGCAGTTATCCCGGTGGGACTAGCGGTTTTACCTACGAGCAGTACTTC.

This chain joins TRBV5-1 and TRBJ2-1, with 9 nucleotides matching TRBD1. From germline, CDR1 is SGHRS and CDR2 YFSETQ. The junction had 3 bases not matched to a gene; V was cut back by 4 bases and J by 1 base. The CDR3 spans 15 residues. The CDR3 region is CASSQGQGSYNEQFF. The CDR3 nucleotides are TGCGCCAGCAGCCAGGGACAGGGTTCCTACAATGAGCAGTTCTTC.

The genes are TRBV2 and TRBJ2-1; 7 bases fit TRBD1. This CDR3 contains 16 residues. Germline V gene data show CDR1 as SNHLY and CDR2 as FYNNEI. V was pared by 5 bases and J by 4 bases, with 11 bases of the junction left unmatched. CDR3 DNA sequence: TGTGCCAGCAGTTACAGACAGGGAAGTAGGTACAATGAGCAGTTCTTC. Protein product: CASSYRQGSRYNEQFF.

The chain recombines TRBV12-3 or TRBV12-4 with TRBJ2-1; the D is unclear. This CDR3 spans 12 amino acids. V shed 6 bases and J shed 5 bases, with 8 bases lying between them. The CDR3 nucleotides are TGTGCCAGCAGACTCCTAAACAATGAGCAGTTCTTC. It translates to CASRLLNNEQFF.

This rearrangement joins TRBV30 to TRBJ2-2; D is undetermined. V was cut by 0 bases and J by 0 bases, with 14 bases left in between. CDR3 length equals 17 residues. The germline V gene has CDR1 GTSNPN and CDR2 SVGIG (reference sequence). The CDR3 spells CAWSVFFERANTGELFF. CDR3 in DNA: TGTGCCTGGAGTGTTTTTTTCGAGCGAGCGAACACCGGGGAGCTGTTTTTT.

The V call is TRBV11-2, the J call TRBJ1-6; TRBD1 aligns across 7 bases. V trimming: 2 bases; J trimming: 3 bases; junction bases outside the gene matches: 1. The CDR3 is made up of 15 amino acids. Germline assignment: CDR1 SGHAT and CDR2 FQNNGV. The CDR3 coding sequence is TGTGCCAGCAGCTTAAACAGGGGCTATAATTCACCCCTCCACTTT. Protein sequence: CASSLNRGYNSPLHF.

CDR3 sequence: CASSPSFVPAWDTQYF. The CDR3 DNA sequence: TGTGCCAGCAGCCCCAGCTTCGTCCCGGCGTGGGATACGCAGTATTTT. The J gene is TRBJ2-3, the V gene TRBV5-6; D call uncertain. CDR1 is SGHDT and CDR2 is YYEEEE in the germline V gene. V dropped 4 bases and J dropped 6 bases, with 21 bases sitting between them. The CDR3 loop spans 16 amino acids. The whole variable domain, remainder taken from reference TRBV5-6 and TRBJ2-3, is DAGVTQSPTHLIKTRGQQVTLRCSPKSGHDTVSWYQQALGQGPQFIFQYYEEEERQRGNFPDRFSGHQFPNYSSELNVNALLLGDSALYLCASSPSFVPAWDTQYFGPGTRLTVL.

The chain is built from TRBV9 and TRBJ1-2; TRBD1 might be the D (5 bases). Trimming stripped 3 bases from V and 4 bases from J, with 16 bases between. The CDR3 loop spans 15 amino acids. Per the germline V gene, CDR1 is SGDLS and CDR2 is YYNGEE. CDR3 nucleotide sequence: TGTGCCAGCAGCGCCAGACAGACGAATGGCTATGGCTACACCTTC. Protein product: CASSARQTNGYGYTF.

The gene calls are TRBV7-9 and TRBJ2-2, with a tentative D call TRBD2 (5 bases). V lost 4 bases and J 6 bases, leaving 15 bases between the germline ends. The CDR3 runs to 15 residues. Germline loops: CDR1 SEHNR, CDR2 FQNEAQ (reference sequence). The CDR3 here is CASSSQLPGAGELFF. CDR3 DNA sequence: TGTGCCAGCAGCTCACAGCTTCCCGGGGCCGGGGAGCTGTTTTTT.

The chain's CDR3 is CASSERGVRVTAYGYTF. CDR3 DNA sequence: TGTGCCAGCAGTGAACGGGGAGTTCGGGTAACGGCCTATGGCTACACCTTC. This chain uses TRBV6-1 with TRBJ1-2; the D is unclear. Germline V CDR1 and CDR2: MNHNS, SASEGT. The CDR3 has 17 amino acids. The V end lost 2 bases, the J end lost 4 bases, and 20 bases lay between the germline ends.

The CDR3 DNA reads TGTGCTAGTGGTTCGGAGGGGACAGGGAGGGTCACTGAAGCTTTCTTT. Residues: CASGSEGTGRVTEAFF. The V gene is TRBV12-5, the J gene TRBJ1-1, with 9 bases matching TRBD1. Germline trimming cut 4 bases from V and 4 bases from J; bases unmatched to any gene: 10. The CDR3 runs 16 residues. Germline CDR1 LGHNT, CDR2 FRNRAP.

The chain combines TRBV5-1 with TRBJ2-1, with 9 bases lining up with TRBD1. This CDR3 comprises 15 residues. Trimming at V came to 0 bases and at J to 6 bases, leaving 4 bases not matched to a gene. Germline values: CDR1 SGHRS, CDR2 YFSETQ. The CDR3 region is CASSLVPGQGNEQFF. CDR3 DNA sequence: TGCGCCAGCAGCTTGGTTCCGGGACAGGGCAATGAGCAGTTCTTC.

V is TRBV20-1 and J is TRBJ2-3; D is undetermined. Trimming stripped 2 bases from V and 4 bases from J, with 4 bases between. This CDR3 contains 11 residues. CDR1 and CDR2 from the germline V gene are DFQATT and SNEGSKA (reference sequence). The DNA of the CDR3 is TGCAGTGCTAGACGCGCAGATACGCAGTATTTT. It encodes CSARRADTQYF.

The rearrangement uses TRBV9 and TRBJ2-2; possibly TRBD1 for D (8 bases). Germline V gene data show CDR1 as SGDLS and CDR2 as YYNGEE. Trimming shortened V by 5 bases and J by 3 bases, and 11 bases separated the two germline ends. The CDR3 sequence is 14 residues long. The CDR3 DNA reads TGTGCCAGCAGAACAGGGGGGGACACCGGGGAGCTGTTTTTT. It yields the protein CASRTGGDTGELFF.

This clone was recorded once. The chain has TRBV28 and TRBJ1-2; 7 bases align to TRBD1. Germline V gene lookup returns CDR1 MDHEN and CDR2 SYDVKM. V dropped 5 bases and J dropped 4; count of bases not matched to a gene: 7. CDR3 length: 14 amino acids. The CDR3 DNA sequence: TGTGCCAGCAGTCCCTACAGGGGAGGCTATGGCTACACCTTC. Amino acid sequence: CASSPYRGGYGYTF.

This clone was counted a single time. This sequence joins TRBV19 and TRBJ2-5; D may be TRBD1 (5 bases). V was shortened by 6 bases and J by 3 bases, with 17 bases between the two germline ends. The CDR3 runs to 15 residues. From germline, CDR1 is LNHDA and CDR2 SQIVND (reference sequence). The CDR3 region has the DNA TGTGCCAGTAGGGCCAGGGCAGGGCCGAAAGAGACCCAGTACTTC. Its protein product is CASRARAGPKETQYF.

V and J are TRBV10-3 and TRBJ1-5; no reliable D call. This CDR3 is 13 amino acids long. Germline values: CDR1 ENHRY, CDR2 SYGVKD. V was pared by 6 bases and J by 3 bases, with 9 bases between. The DNA of the CDR3 is TGTGCCATCAGCCGGGAGATCAATCAGCCCCAGCATTTT. As protein: CAISREINQPQHF.

This chain links TRBV19 with TRBJ2-7, with a possible D match to TRBD2 (5 bases). Trimming took 3 bases from V and 6 from J, leaving 18 bases between them. This CDR3 has 15 amino acids. CDR1 is LNHDA and CDR2 is SQIVND in the germline V gene (reference sequence). Here the CDR3 reads CASSILRGSSREQYF. In DNA form, the CDR3 reads TGTGCCAGTAGTATTCTTCGGGGATCCTCCCGCGAGCAGTACTTC. Supplemented by reference TRBV19 and TRBJ2-7, the full variable domain reads DGGITQSPKYLFRKEGQNVTLSCEQNLNHDAMYWYRQDPGQGLRLIYYSQIVNDFQKGDIAEGYSVSREKKESFPLTVTSAQKNPTAFYLCASSILRGSSREQYFGPGTRLTVT.

The rearrangement joins TRBV27 to TRBJ2-5; D perhaps matches TRBD2 (7 bases). The V and J ends lost 6 bases and 4 bases respectively, with 18 bases between them. This CDR3 comprises 15 residues. Germline V gene sequence: CDR1 MNHEY, CDR2 SMNVEV (reference sequence). CDR3 bases: TGTGCCAGCAGGCGGCCGGGGGGCGGTAGAGAGACCCAGTACTTC. Protein sequence: CASRRPGGGRETQYF.

This sequence joins TRBV29-1 and TRBJ1-1, with TRBD1 matching over 11 bases. V lost 6 bases, J lost 1 base, and 4 bases stayed unmatched. CDR1 SQVTM and CDR2 ANQGSEA come from the germline V gene. CDR3 length: 14 residues. The CDR3 protein is CSVGQGASNTEAFF. The CDR3 DNA follows: TGCAGCGTCGGACAGGGGGCCTCGAACACTGAAGCTTTCTTT.

The V gene is TRBV7-9, the J gene TRBJ1-1; D gene ambiguous. The length of the CDR3 is 13 residues. Germline V gene data show CDR1 as SEHNR and CDR2 as FQNEAQ (reference sequence). The CDR3 sequence: CADLPFVNTEAFF. The CDR3 coding sequence is TGTGCAGACCTTCCCTTTGTGAACACTGAAGCTTTCTTT.

V gene TRBV15 combines with J gene TRBJ2-7; D remains ambiguous. Germline loops: CDR1 LNHNV, CDR2 YYDKDF (reference sequence). Trimming left V 3 bases short and J 5 bases short, with 17 bases between. CDR3 length: 15 amino acids. CDR3 loop: CATSSPSSPYHEQYF. DNA for the CDR3: TGTGCCACCAGCAGCCCTTCGAGTCCTTACCACGAGCAGTACTTC.

The V and J genes are TRBV6-1 and TRBJ1-2, with a weak D call TRBD1 (6 bases). Germline-derived CDR1 and CDR2 are MNHNS and SASEGT. V was cut by 3 bases and J by 2 bases, with 25 bases left in between. The CDR3 consists of 19 residues. CDR3 DNA sequence: TGTGCCAGCAGTGATAGATCGGGGGCAGGGCTCTCACTCAACTATGGCTACACCTTC. Translated: CASSDRSGAGLSLNYGYTF.

The genes are TRBV7-3 and TRBJ2-3; 7 bases align to TRBD2. The CDR3 runs to 15 residues. Trimming removed 3 bases from V and 0 bases from J; junction bases left unmatched: 3. Per germline, CDR1 SGHTA and CDR2 FQGTGA. The CDR3 is CASSFSGYSTDTQYF. CDR3 nucleotide sequence: TGTGCCAGCAGCTTTAGCGGGTATAGCACAGATACGCAGTATTTT.

Concerning this clone itself: One junction end does not reproduce the germline sequence, and a read error may be involved. V gene TRBV29-1 combines with J gene TRBJ2-1; D uncertain. The CDR3 is 11 residues long. CDR1 is SQVTM, CDR2 ANQGSEA, per germline. The CDR3 loop reads CSLDIGYEQFF. In DNA, the CDR3 is TGCAGCCTTGACATTGGTTATGAGCAGTTCTTC.

With regard to this clone: Within the sample, other DNA sequences also encode this same CDR3. The chain has TRBV5-1 and TRBJ2-1; 12 nucleotides line up with TRBD1. The germline CDR1 and CDR2 sequences are SGHRS and YFSETQ. V was clipped by 4 bases and J by 9 bases; unmatched bases: 8. The CDR3 is made up of 15 amino acids. The CDR3 sequence is CASSRGQGALGEQFF. The CDR3 nucleotides read TGCGCCAGCAGCCGGGGACAGGGGGCCCTTGGTGAGCAGTTCTTC. Filled out from reference TRBV5-1 and TRBJ2-1, the complete variable domain reads KAGVTQTPRYLIKTRGQQVTLSCSPISGHRSVSWYQQTPGQGLQFLFEYFSETQRNKGNFPGRFSGRQFSNSRSEMNVSTLELGDSALYLCASSRGQGALGEQFFGPGTRLTVL.

This chain uses TRBV7-8 with TRBJ2-6, with D perhaps being TRBD1 or TRBD2 (6 bases each). The CDR3 loop spans 19 amino acids. Trimming removed 1 base at V and 1 base at J, with 17 bases between. CDR1 is SGHVS, CDR2 FQNEAQ, per germline. The CDR3 DNA sequence: TGTGCCAGCAGCTTAGGCGGAGGGGGATTATTTTCTGGGGCCAACGTCCTGACTTTC. Its translation is CASSLGGGGLFSGANVLTF. Supplemented by reference TRBV7-8 and TRBJ2-6, the full variable domain reads GAGVSQSPRYKVAKRGQDVALRCDPISGHVSLFWYQQALGQGPEFLTYFQNEAQLDKSGLPSDRFFAERPEGSVSTLKIQRTQQEDSAVYLCASSLGGGGLFSGANVLTFGAGSRLTVL.